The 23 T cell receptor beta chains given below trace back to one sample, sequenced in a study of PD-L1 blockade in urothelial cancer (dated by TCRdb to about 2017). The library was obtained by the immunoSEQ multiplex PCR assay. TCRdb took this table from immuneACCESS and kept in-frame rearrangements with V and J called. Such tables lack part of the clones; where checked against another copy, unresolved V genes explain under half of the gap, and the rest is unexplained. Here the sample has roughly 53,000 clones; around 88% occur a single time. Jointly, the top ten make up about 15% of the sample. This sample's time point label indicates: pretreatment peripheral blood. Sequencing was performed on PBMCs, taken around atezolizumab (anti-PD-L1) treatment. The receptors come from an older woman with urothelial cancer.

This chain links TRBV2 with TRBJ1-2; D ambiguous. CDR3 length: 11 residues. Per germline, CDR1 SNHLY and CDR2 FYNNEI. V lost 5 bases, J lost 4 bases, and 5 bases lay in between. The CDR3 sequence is CASSPLYGYTF. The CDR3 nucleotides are TGTGCCAGCAGTCCACTCTATGGCTACACCTTC.

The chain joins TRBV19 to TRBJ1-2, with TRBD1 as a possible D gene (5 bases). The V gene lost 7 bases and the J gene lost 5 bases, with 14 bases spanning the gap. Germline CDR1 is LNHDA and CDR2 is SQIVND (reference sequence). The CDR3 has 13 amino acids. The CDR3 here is CASTGSQGYGYTF. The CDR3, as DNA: TGTGCCAGTACAGGTTCCCAGGGATATGGCTACACCTTC.

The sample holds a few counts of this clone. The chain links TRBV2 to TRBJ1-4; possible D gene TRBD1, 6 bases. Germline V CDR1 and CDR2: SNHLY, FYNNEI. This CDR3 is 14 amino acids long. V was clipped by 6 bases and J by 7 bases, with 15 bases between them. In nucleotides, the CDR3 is TGTGCCAGCAGCACCACAGGGACGACTGAAAAACTGTTTTTT. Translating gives CASSTTGTTEKLFF. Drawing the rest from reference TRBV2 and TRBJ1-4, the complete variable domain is EPEVTQTPSHQVTQMGQEVILRCVPISNHLYFYWYRQILGQKVEFLVSFYNNEISEKSEIFDDQFSVERPDGSNFTLKIRSTKLEDSAMYFCASSTTGTTEKLFFGSGTQLSVL.

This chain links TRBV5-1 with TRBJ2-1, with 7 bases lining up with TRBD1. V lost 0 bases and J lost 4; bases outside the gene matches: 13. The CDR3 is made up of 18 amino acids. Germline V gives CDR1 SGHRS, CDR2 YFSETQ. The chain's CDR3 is CASSLEGGPNLEYNEQFF. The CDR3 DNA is TGCGCCAGCAGCTTGGAAGGGGGCCCGAACCTGGAATACAATGAGCAGTTCTTC.

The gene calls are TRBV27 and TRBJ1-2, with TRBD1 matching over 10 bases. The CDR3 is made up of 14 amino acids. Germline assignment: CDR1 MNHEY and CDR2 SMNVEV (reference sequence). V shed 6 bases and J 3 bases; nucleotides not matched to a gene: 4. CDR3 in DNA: TGTGCCAGCAGGCGACAGGGGGCGTACTATGGCTACACCTTC. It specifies CASRRQGAYYGYTF.

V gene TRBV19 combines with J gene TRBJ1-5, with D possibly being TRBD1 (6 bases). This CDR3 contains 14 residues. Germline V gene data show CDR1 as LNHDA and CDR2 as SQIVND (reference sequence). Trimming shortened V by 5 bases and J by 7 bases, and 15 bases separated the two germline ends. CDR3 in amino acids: CASSFGGARQPQHF. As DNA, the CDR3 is TGTGCCAGTAGTTTCGGGGGGGCTAGGCAGCCCCAGCATTTT.

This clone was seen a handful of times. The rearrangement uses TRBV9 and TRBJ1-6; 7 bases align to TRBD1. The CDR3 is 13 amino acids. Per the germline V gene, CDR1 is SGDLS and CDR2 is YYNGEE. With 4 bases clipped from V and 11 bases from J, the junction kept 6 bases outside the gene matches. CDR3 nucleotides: TGTGCCAGCAGCTCCCGACAGGGCGCACCCCTCCACTTT. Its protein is CASSSRQGAPLHF.

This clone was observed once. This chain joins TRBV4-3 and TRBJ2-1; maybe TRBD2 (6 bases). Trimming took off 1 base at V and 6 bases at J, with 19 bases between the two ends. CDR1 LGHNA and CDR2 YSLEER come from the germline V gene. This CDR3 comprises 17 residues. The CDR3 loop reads CASSQGPGGYVPNEQFF. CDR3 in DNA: TGCGCCAGCAGCCAAGGGCCTGGGGGGTATGTCCCCAATGAGCAGTTCTTC.

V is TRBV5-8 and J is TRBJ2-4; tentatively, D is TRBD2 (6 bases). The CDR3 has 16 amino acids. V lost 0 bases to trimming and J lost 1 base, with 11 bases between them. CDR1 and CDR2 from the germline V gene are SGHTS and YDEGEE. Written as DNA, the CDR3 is TGTGCCAGCAGCTTGGGACTAGACCTGGCCAAAAACATTCAGTACTTC. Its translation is CASSLGLDLAKNIQYF.

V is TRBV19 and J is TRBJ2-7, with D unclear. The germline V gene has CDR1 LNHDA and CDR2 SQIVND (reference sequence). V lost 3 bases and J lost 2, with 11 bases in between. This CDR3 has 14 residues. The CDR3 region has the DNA TGTGCCAGTAGTATTGGCGAGGCGGCCTACGAGCAGTACTTC. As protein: CASSIGEAAYEQYF.

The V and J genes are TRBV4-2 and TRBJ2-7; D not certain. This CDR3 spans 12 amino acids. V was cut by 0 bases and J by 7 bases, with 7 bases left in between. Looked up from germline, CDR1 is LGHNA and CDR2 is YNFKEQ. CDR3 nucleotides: TGTGCCAGCAGCCAAGATGTCGGTGAGCAGTACTTC. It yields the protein CASSQDVGEQYF.

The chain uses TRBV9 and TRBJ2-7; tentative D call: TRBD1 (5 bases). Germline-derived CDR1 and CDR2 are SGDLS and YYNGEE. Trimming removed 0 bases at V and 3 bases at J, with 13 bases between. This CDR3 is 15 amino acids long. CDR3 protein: CASSVGPGWNYEQYF. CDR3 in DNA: TGTGCCAGCAGCGTAGGGCCAGGGTGGAACTACGAGCAGTACTTC.

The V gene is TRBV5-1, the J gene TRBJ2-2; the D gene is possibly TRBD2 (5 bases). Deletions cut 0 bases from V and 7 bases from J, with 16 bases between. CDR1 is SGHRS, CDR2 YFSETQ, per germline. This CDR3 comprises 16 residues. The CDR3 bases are TGCGCCAGCAGCTTGGGTTGGGAGCCGGTGGTCGGGGAGCTGTTTTTT. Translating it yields CASSLGWEPVVGELFF.

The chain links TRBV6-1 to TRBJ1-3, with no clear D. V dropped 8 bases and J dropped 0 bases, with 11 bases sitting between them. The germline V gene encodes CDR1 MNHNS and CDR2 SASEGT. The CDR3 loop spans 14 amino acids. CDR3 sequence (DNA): TGTGCCAGCGGCACAGCGGTCTCTGGAAACACCATATATTTT. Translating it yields CASGTAVSGNTIYF.

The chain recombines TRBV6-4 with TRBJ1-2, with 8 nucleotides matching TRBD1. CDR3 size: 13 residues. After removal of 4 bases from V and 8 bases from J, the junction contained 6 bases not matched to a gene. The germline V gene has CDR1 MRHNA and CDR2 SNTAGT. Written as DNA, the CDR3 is TGTGCCAGCAGTGCCACGACAGGGGCAGGCTACACCTTC. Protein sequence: CASSATTGAGYTF.

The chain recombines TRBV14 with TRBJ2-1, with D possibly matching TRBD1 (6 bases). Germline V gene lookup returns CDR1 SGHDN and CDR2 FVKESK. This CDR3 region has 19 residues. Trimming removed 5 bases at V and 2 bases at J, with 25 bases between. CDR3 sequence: CASSSHPRLTGSAYNEQFF. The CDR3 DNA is TGTGCCAGCAGCTCACACCCTCGATTGACAGGCAGCGCCTACAATGAGCAGTTCTTC.

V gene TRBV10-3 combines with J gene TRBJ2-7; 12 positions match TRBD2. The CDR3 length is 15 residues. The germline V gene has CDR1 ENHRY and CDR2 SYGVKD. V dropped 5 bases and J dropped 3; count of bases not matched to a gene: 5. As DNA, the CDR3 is TGTGCCATCAGTCCCGGACTAGCGGGAAGCTACGAGCAGTACTTC. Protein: CAISPGLAGSYEQYF.

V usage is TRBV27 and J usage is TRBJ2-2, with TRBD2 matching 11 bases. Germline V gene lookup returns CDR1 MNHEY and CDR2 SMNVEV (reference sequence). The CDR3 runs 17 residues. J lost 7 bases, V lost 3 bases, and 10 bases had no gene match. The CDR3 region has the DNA TGTGCCAGCAGTTTGTGGCACCGGCTAGCGGGAGGCGGGGAGCTGTTTTTT. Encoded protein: CASSLWHRLAGGGELFF.

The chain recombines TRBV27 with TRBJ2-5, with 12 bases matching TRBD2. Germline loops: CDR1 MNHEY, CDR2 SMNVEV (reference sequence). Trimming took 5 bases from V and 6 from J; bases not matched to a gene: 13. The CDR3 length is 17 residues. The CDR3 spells CASSPRTSGIVSKTQYF. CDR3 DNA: TGTGCCAGCAGTCCAAGGACTAGCGGGATTGTGAGTAAGACCCAGTACTTC.

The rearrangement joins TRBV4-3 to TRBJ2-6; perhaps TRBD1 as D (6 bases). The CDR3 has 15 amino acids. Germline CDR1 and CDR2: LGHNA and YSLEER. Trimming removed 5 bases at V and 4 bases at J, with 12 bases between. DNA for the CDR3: TGCGCCAGCAGCACACAGGGAGAAGGGGCCAACGTCCTGACTTTC. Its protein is CASSTQGEGANVLTF.

CDR3 in DNA: TGTGCCAGCAGCGCCCTTAGCTTGTCGACTTACGATGGCTACACCTTC. Its protein product is CASSALSLSTYDGYTF. The genes are TRBV9 and TRBJ1-2, with D uncertain. V dropped 3 bases and J dropped 6 bases, with 21 bases sitting between them. Germline values: CDR1 SGDLS, CDR2 YYNGEE. There are 16 residues in the CDR3.

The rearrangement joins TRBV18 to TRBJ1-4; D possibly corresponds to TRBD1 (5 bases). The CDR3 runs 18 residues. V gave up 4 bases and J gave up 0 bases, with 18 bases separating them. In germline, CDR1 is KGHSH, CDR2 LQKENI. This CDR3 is CASSQNVGHPSTNEKLFF. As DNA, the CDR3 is TGTGCCAGCTCACAAAACGTCGGACACCCCTCAACTAATGAAAAACTGTTTTTT.

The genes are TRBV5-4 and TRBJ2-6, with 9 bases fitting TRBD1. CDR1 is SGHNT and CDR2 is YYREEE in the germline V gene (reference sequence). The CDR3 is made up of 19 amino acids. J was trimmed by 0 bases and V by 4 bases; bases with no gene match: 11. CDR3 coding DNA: TGTGCCAGCAGCGAGCCAACGGGGACAGGGTTCTCTGGGGCCAACGTCCTGACTTTC. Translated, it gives CASSEPTGTGFSGANVLTF.